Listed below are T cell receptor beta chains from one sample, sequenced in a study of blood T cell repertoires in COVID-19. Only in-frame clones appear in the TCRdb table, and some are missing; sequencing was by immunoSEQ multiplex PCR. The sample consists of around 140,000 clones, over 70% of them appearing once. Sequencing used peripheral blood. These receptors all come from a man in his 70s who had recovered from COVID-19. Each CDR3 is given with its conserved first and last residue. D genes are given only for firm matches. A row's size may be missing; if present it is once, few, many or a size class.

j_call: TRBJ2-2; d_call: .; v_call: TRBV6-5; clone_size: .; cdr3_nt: TGTGCCAGCAGTTTCTCGGGCAGGGAGCTGTTTTTT; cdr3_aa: CASSFSGRELFF
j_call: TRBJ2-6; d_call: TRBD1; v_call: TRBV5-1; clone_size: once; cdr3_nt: TGCGCCAGCAGCCCGACAGGGCCCTCAGGGGCCAACGTCCTGACTTTC; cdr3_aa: CASSPTGPSGANVLTF
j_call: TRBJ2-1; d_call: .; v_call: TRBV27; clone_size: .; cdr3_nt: TGTGCCAGCAGTTGGTGGGGGCTAGGGAATGAGCAGTTCTTC; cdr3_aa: CASSWWGLGNEQFF
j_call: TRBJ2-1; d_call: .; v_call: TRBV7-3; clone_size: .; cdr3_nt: TGTGCCAGCAGCGCAATCGGTAGCGGAGCCCACAATGAGCAGTTCTTC; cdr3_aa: CASSAIGSGAHNEQFF
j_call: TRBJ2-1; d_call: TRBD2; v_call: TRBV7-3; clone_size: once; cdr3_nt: TGTGCCAGCAGCTTAAAGCCCCAACCAATCAAGCGGGATATCTATGAGCAGTTCTTC; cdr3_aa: CASSLKPQPIKRDIYEQFF
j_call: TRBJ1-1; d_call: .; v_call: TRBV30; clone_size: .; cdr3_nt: TGTGCCTGGAATATAGGAGGGGACACTGAAGCTTTCTTT; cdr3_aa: CAWNIGGDTEAFF
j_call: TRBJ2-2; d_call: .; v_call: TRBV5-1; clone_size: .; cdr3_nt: TGCGCCAGCAGCTTGTCAGTTTCCTTAATCGGGGAGCTGTTTTTT; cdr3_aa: CASSLSVSLIGELFF
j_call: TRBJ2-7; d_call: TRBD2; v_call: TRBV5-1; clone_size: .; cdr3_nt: TGCGCCAGCAGCCTACCGGGACTAGCGGGAGCTGGCGAGCAGTACTTC; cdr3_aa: CASSLPGLAGAGEQYF
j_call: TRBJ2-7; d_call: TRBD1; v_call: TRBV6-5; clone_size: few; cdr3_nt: TGTGCCAGCAGTTACCTCCGGGACAGAAAAATCGAGCAGTACTTC; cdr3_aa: CASSYLRDRKIEQYF
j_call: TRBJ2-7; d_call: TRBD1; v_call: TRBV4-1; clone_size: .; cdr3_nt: TGCGCCAGCAGCCAAGAGGGACAGGAGCAGTACTTC; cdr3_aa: CASSQEGQEQYF
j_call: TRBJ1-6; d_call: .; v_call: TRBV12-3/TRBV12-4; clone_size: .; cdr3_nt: TGTGCCAGCAGTACAGGGTTTGAATCACCCCTCCACTTT; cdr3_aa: CASSTGFESPLHF
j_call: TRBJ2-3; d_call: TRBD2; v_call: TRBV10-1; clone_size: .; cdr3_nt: TGCGCCAGCAGTCCCGGGACTAGCGGGTCATCCACAGATACGCAGTATTTT; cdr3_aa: CASSPGTSGSSTDTQYF
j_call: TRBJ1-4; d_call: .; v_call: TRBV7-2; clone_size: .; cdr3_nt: TGTGCCAGCAGCTTAGCAGTGCAGGTAGATGAAAAACTGTTTTTT; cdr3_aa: CASSLAVQVDEKLFF
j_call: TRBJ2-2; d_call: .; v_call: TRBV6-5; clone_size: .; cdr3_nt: TGTGCCAGCAGTTATTTTAGCGGGAACACCGGGGAGCTGTTTTTT; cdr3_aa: CASSYFSGNTGELFF
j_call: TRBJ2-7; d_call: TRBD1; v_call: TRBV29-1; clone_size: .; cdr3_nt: TGCAGCGTTGAATTCCGGGACAGAGACTACGAGCAGTACTTC; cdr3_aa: CSVEFRDRDYEQYF
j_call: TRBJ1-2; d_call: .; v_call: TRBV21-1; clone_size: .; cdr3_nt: TGTGCCAGCAGCCACAGGGGGCGAGGCTACACCTTC; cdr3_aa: CASSHRGRGYTF
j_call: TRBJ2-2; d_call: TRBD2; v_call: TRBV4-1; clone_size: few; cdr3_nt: TGCGCCAGCAGCCAAGAACTAGCGGGAATCACCGGGGAGCTGTTTTTT; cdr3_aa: CASSQELAGITGELFF
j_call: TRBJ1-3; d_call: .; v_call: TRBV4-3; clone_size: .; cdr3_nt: TGCGCCAGCAGCCAAGATTCAGGGGCGCGGGGAAACACCATATATTTT; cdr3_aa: CASSQDSGARGNTIYF